This TCR beta chain was sequenced for a study of OX40 agonist ivuxolimab in advanced cancers. Turning to the study itself: Prior checkpoint blockade (anti-PD-1, anti-PD-L1 or anti-CTLA-4) was permitted; about 40% had it.

In regard to this clone: What it binds is not known.

Patients had blood sampled at baseline and again on cycle 4 day 1 and cycle 7 day 1. Germline trimming cut 0 bases from V and 5 bases from J; bases unmatched to any gene: 6. CDR1 and CDR2 (germline): SQVTM, ANQGSEA. CDR3 size: 14 residues. TCRdb's table, derived via immunoSEQ multiplex PCR, lists solely in-frame clones and lacks some. This table holds 30,000 to 45,000 clones, over 80% found once. Study observations and caveats: More expanded clones were seen, on average, in CD8+ T cells than in CD4+.

This sample comprised CD4+ or CD8+ T cells sorted from blood, obtained in a trial of the OX40 agonist ivuxolimab. This sequence joins TRBV29-1 and TRBJ1-2, with TRBD1 matching 7 bases. This TCR was sampled from an adult with an advanced solid tumor such as melanoma, head and neck, liver or kidney cancer. CDR3 coding DNA: TGCAGCGTTGAAGATTACAGGGGAGGGTATGGCTACACCTTC. This translates into CSVEDYRGGYGYTF.